Listed below are T cell receptor beta chains from one sample, sequenced in a study of OX40 agonist ivuxolimab in advanced cancers. The assay was immunoSEQ multiplex PCR, and TCRdb's table has in-frame clones only and misses some. The data contain 50,000 to 70,000 clones, 84% of them singletons. The sequencing here drew on CD4+ or CD8+ T cells sorted from blood, taken in a trial of the OX40 agonist ivuxolimab. All receptors derive from an adult with an advanced solid tumor such as melanoma, head and neck, liver or kidney cancer. Both conserved end residues are part of each CDR3. D genes are given only for firm matches. Clone size is shown for a subset of rows, as once, few, many or a class of expanded clone.

d_call: NA
v_call: TRBV5-6
j_call: TRBJ2-7
clone_size: NA
cdr3_length: 15
cdr3_aa: CASSNGRRRSYEQYF
cdr3_nt: TGTGCCAGCAGCAATGGGCGGAGAAGGTCCTACGAGCAGTACTTC

d_call: TRBD2
v_call: TRBV5-1
j_call: TRBJ2-7
clone_size: NA
cdr3_length: 12
cdr3_aa: CASSPGLAQQYF
cdr3_nt: TGCGCCAGCAGCCCTGGACTAGCCCAGCAGTACTTC

d_call: NA
v_call: TRBV18
j_call: TRBJ1-2
clone_size: few
cdr3_length: 13
cdr3_aa: CASSSDGSYGYTF
cdr3_nt: TGTGCCAGCTCATCGGACGGGAGCTATGGCTACACCTTC

d_call: NA
v_call: TRBV6-4
j_call: TRBJ1-5
clone_size: NA
cdr3_length: 19
cdr3_aa: CASSDVHRWWEYSNQPQHF
cdr3_nt: TGTGCCAGCAGTGACGTTCACAGGTGGTGGGAATATAGCAATCAGCCCCAGCATTTT

d_call: NA
v_call: TRBV2
j_call: TRBJ2-7
clone_size: NA
cdr3_length: 14
cdr3_aa: CASRGSWSSYEQYF
cdr3_nt: TGTGCCAGCAGGGGGTCCTGGAGCTCCTACGAGCAGTACTTC

d_call: NA
v_call: TRBV18
j_call: TRBJ1-3
clone_size: NA
cdr3_length: 15
cdr3_aa: CASSPEGISGNTIYF
cdr3_nt: TGTGCCAGCTCACCCGAGGGGATCTCTGGAAACACCATATATTTT

d_call: NA
v_call: TRBV29-1
j_call: TRBJ1-1
clone_size: NA
cdr3_length: 12
cdr3_aa: CSVEDPGAEAFF
cdr3_nt: TGCAGCGTTGAGGACCCAGGGGCTGAAGCTTTCTTT

d_call: TRBD1
v_call: TRBV19
j_call: TRBJ1-5
clone_size: NA
cdr3_length: 15
cdr3_aa: CASSRQGVSNQPQHF
cdr3_nt: TGTGCCAGTAGCAGACAGGGGGTTAGCAATCAGCCCCAGCATTTT

d_call: NA
v_call: TRBV5-3
j_call: TRBJ1-3
clone_size: once
cdr3_length: 16
cdr3_aa: CARSSGTLFSGNTIYF
cdr3_nt: TGTGCCAGAAGCTCCGGGACACTTTTCTCTGGAAACACCATATATTTT

d_call: NA
v_call: TRBV29-1
j_call: TRBJ1-5
clone_size: NA
cdr3_length: 13
cdr3_aa: CSAQGSSNQPQHF
cdr3_nt: TGCAGCGCACAGGGAAGCAGCAATCAGCCCCAGCATTTT

d_call: TRBD2
v_call: TRBV6-5
j_call: TRBJ2-7
clone_size: NA
cdr3_length: 15
cdr3_aa: CASTSTSGGPGEQYF
cdr3_nt: TGTGCCAGCACCTCGACTAGCGGCGGTCCGGGGGAGCAGTACTTC

d_call: NA
v_call: TRBV19
j_call: TRBJ1-5
clone_size: NA
cdr3_length: 15
cdr3_aa: CASSGRGTGTDSQHF
cdr3_nt: TGTGCCAGTAGTGGGAGAGGGACTGGCACAGACTCCCAGCATTTT

d_call: NA
v_call: TRBV19
j_call: TRBJ1-2
clone_size: few
cdr3_length: 13
cdr3_aa: CASSRQGYYGYTF
cdr3_nt: TGTGCCAGTAGTCGTCAGGGATACTATGGCTACACCTTC

d_call: NA
v_call: TRBV13
j_call: TRBJ1-2
clone_size: NA
cdr3_length: 13
cdr3_aa: CASSLQVNYGYTF
cdr3_nt: TGTGCCAGCAGCTTGCAGGTCAACTATGGCTACACCTTC

d_call: NA
v_call: TRBV6-5
j_call: TRBJ2-5
clone_size: NA
cdr3_length: 14
cdr3_aa: CASREYQWGETQYF
cdr3_nt: TGTGCCAGCAGGGAGTACCAATGGGGGGAGACCCAGTACTTC

d_call: NA
v_call: TRBV6-5
j_call: TRBJ2-7
clone_size: NA
cdr3_length: 13
cdr3_aa: CASIGGASYEQYF
cdr3_nt: TGTGCCAGCATAGGAGGGGCCTCCTACGAGCAGTACTTC

d_call: TRBD2
v_call: TRBV28
j_call: TRBJ2-3
clone_size: NA
cdr3_length: 15
cdr3_aa: CASSLIGRETDTQYF
cdr3_nt: TGTGCCAGCAGTTTGATCGGGCGGGAGACAGATACGCAGTATTTT

d_call: NA
v_call: TRBV13
j_call: TRBJ2-1
clone_size: NA
cdr3_length: 16
cdr3_aa: CASSDPGIGSYNEQFF
cdr3_nt: TGTGCCAGCAGTGATCCCGGGATTGGCTCCTACAATGAGCAGTTCTTC

d_call: NA
v_call: TRBV5-1
j_call: TRBJ1-2
clone_size: NA
cdr3_length: 17
cdr3_aa: CASSLEVGVRTNYGYTF
cdr3_nt: TGCGCCAGCAGCTTGGAAGTTGGTGTAAGGACTAACTATGGCTACACCTTC

d_call: TRBD2
v_call: TRBV9
j_call: TRBJ2-1
clone_size: NA
cdr3_length: 16
cdr3_aa: CASSDSGRASYNEQFF
cdr3_nt: TGTGCCAGCAGCGATAGCGGGAGGGCCTCCTACAATGAGCAGTTCTTC

d_call: TRBD1
v_call: TRBV28
j_call: TRBJ1-5
clone_size: NA
cdr3_length: 14
cdr3_aa: CASSQGDWVQPQHF
cdr3_nt: TGTGCCAGCAGTCAGGGGGATTGGGTTCAGCCCCAGCATTTT

d_call: NA
v_call: TRBV5-4
j_call: TRBJ2-5
clone_size: NA
cdr3_length: 14
cdr3_aa: CASSLAGVEETQYF
cdr3_nt: TGTGCCAGCAGCTTGGCAGGGGTCGAAGAGACCCAGTACTTC

d_call: TRBD1
v_call: TRBV29-1
j_call: TRBJ1-2
clone_size: NA
cdr3_length: 14
cdr3_aa: CSVEDLAGGYGYTF
cdr3_nt: TGCAGCGTTGAAGATCTAGCAGGGGGCTATGGCTACACCTTC

d_call: TRBD2
v_call: TRBV30
j_call: TRBJ2-7
clone_size: few
cdr3_length: 11
cdr3_aa: CAWSQSGTQYF
cdr3_nt: TGTGCCTGGAGTCAGAGCGGGACGCAGTACTTC

d_call: NA
v_call: TRBV6-5
j_call: TRBJ1-2
clone_size: few
cdr3_length: 13
cdr3_aa: CASSITGNYGYTF
cdr3_nt: TGTGCCAGCAGTATAACAGGGAACTATGGCTACACCTTC

d_call: TRBD1
v_call: TRBV6-6
j_call: TRBJ1-6
clone_size: NA
cdr3_length: 14
cdr3_aa: CASSRDSYNSPLHF
cdr3_nt: TGTGCCAGCAGCCGGGACAGCTATAATTCACCCCTCCACTTT

d_call: NA
v_call: TRBV6-1
j_call: TRBJ2-5
clone_size: NA
cdr3_length: 12
cdr3_aa: CASSDAGETQYF
cdr3_nt: TGTGCCAGCAGTGATGCCGGGGAGACCCAGTACTTC

d_call: TRBD1
v_call: TRBV18
j_call: TRBJ2-7
clone_size: NA
cdr3_length: 14
cdr3_aa: CASSLRDRGSEQYF
cdr3_nt: TGTGCCAGCTCACTCAGGGACAGGGGGAGCGAGCAGTACTTC

d_call: TRBD1
v_call: TRBV7-9
j_call: TRBJ2-1
clone_size: NA
cdr3_length: 16
cdr3_aa: CASSRQDRGSYNEQFF
cdr3_nt: TGTGCCAGCAGCAGGCAGGACAGGGGATCCTACAATGAGCAGTTCTTC

d_call: NA
v_call: TRBV30
j_call: TRBJ1-5
clone_size: NA
cdr3_length: 14
cdr3_aa: CAWSSGDNNQPQHF
cdr3_nt: TGTGCCTGGAGTTCTGGGGATAACAATCAGCCCCAGCATTTT

d_call: TRBD1
v_call: TRBV19
j_call: TRBJ2-1
clone_size: NA
cdr3_length: 16
cdr3_aa: CASSILPGQGNNEQFF
cdr3_nt: TGTGCCAGTAGTATCCTCCCGGGACAGGGAAACAATGAGCAGTTCTTC

d_call: NA
v_call: TRBV6-1
j_call: TRBJ1-1
clone_size: NA
cdr3_length: 15
cdr3_aa: CASIHGAGMNTEAFF
cdr3_nt: TGTGCCAGCATCCACGGGGCAGGCATGAACACTGAAGCTTTCTTT

d_call: TRBD2
v_call: TRBV27
j_call: TRBJ2-5
clone_size: NA
cdr3_length: 15
cdr3_aa: CASMGLAGPKETQYF
cdr3_nt: TGTGCCAGTATGGGACTAGCGGGGCCGAAAGAGACCCAGTACTTC

d_call: TRBD1
v_call: TRBV2
j_call: TRBJ1-6
clone_size: NA
cdr3_length: 17
cdr3_aa: CASSEPILQGARSPLHF
cdr3_nt: TGTGCCAGCAGTGAACCTATTTTACAGGGGGCTCGTTCACCCCTCCACTTT

d_call: NA
v_call: TRBV7-8
j_call: TRBJ2-3
clone_size: NA
cdr3_length: 12
cdr3_aa: CASSRYTDTQYF
cdr3_nt: TGTGCCAGCAGCCGTTACACAGATACGCAGTATTTT

d_call: TRBD1
v_call: TRBV7-2
j_call: TRBJ2-7
clone_size: NA
cdr3_length: 15
cdr3_aa: CASSRDWTGAYEQYF
cdr3_nt: TGTGCCAGCAGCCGGGACTGGACAGGGGCCTACGAGCAGTACTTC

d_call: NA
v_call: TRBV7-8
j_call: TRBJ1-5
clone_size: NA
cdr3_length: 16
cdr3_aa: CASSLARTNSNQPQHF
cdr3_nt: TGTGCCAGCAGCTTAGCGCGGACAAATAGCAATCAGCCCCAGCATTTT

d_call: TRBD2
v_call: TRBV30
j_call: TRBJ2-3
clone_size: NA
cdr3_length: 14
cdr3_aa: CAWLSAGGTDTQYF
cdr3_nt: TGTGCCTGGTTATCAGCGGGAGGGACAGATACGCAGTATTTT

d_call: NA
v_call: TRBV15
j_call: TRBJ2-5
clone_size: NA
cdr3_length: 17
cdr3_aa: CATSREGFGLPRETQYF
cdr3_nt: TGTGCCACCAGCAGAGAAGGTTTTGGTCTTCCTCGGGAGACCCAGTACTTC

d_call: NA
v_call: TRBV6-1
j_call: TRBJ2-4
clone_size: NA
cdr3_length: 16
cdr3_aa: CASSVEGLIAKNIQYF
cdr3_nt: TGTGCCAGCAGTGTAGAGGGTTTGATTGCCAAAAACATTCAGTACTTC

d_call: NA
v_call: TRBV10-3
j_call: TRBJ1-1
clone_size: NA
cdr3_length: 13
cdr3_aa: CAIVATLNTEAFF
cdr3_nt: TGTGCCATCGTAGCGACCTTGAACACTGAAGCTTTCTTT

d_call: NA
v_call: TRBV5-1
j_call: TRBJ2-2
clone_size: NA
cdr3_length: 15
cdr3_aa: CASSTLQGNTGELFF
cdr3_nt: TGCGCCAGCAGCACCCTGCAGGGGAACACCGGGGAGCTGTTTTTT

d_call: NA
v_call: TRBV2
j_call: TRBJ2-1
clone_size: NA
cdr3_length: 13
cdr3_aa: CASSAEKYNEQFF
cdr3_nt: TGTGCCAGCAGTGCTGAGAAATACAATGAGCAGTTCTTC

d_call: NA
v_call: TRBV19
j_call: TRBJ2-7
clone_size: NA
cdr3_length: 12
cdr3_aa: CASSIPSGEQYF
cdr3_nt: TGTGCCAGTAGTATTCCCTCCGGGGAGCAGTACTTC

d_call: NA
v_call: TRBV5-1
j_call: TRBJ2-3
clone_size: NA
cdr3_length: 17
cdr3_aa: CASTSGTIKQETDTQYF
cdr3_nt: TGCGCCAGCACCTCGGGCACTATAAAACAGGAAACAGATACGCAGTATTTT

d_call: NA
v_call: TRBV7-6
j_call: TRBJ2-3
clone_size: NA
cdr3_length: 15
cdr3_aa: CASSLFRGPTDTQYF
cdr3_nt: TGTGCCAGCAGCTTATTTCGGGGGCCCACAGATACGCAGTATTTT

d_call: NA
v_call: TRBV29-1
j_call: TRBJ1-5
clone_size: NA
cdr3_length: 13
cdr3_aa: CSVAGDSNQPQHF
cdr3_nt: TGCAGCGTTGCAGGAGATAGCAATCAGCCCCAGCATTTT